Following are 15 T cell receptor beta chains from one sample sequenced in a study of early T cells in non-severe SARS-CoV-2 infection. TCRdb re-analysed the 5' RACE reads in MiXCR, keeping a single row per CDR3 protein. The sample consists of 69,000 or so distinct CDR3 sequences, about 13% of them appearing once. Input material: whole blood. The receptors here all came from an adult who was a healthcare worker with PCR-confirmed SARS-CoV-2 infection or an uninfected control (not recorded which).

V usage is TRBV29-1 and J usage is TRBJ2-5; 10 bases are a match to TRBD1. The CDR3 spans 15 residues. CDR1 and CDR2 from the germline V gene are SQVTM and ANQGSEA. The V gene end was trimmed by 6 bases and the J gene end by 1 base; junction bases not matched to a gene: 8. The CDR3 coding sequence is TGCAGCGTGGGGACAGGGGAAACCTTCCAAGAGACCCAGTACTTC. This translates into CSVGTGETFQETQYF.

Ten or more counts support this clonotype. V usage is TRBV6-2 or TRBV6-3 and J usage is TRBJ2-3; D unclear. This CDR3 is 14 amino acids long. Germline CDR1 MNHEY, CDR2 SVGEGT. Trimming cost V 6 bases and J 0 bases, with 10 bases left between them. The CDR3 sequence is CASSSTLSTDTQYF. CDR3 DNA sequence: TGTGCCAGCAGCTCGACCCTTAGCACAGATACGCAGTATTTT.

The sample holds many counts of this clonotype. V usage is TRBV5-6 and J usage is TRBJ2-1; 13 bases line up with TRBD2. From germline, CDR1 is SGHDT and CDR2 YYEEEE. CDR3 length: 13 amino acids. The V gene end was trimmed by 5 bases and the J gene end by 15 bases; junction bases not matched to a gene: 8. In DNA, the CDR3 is TGTGCCAGCAGGACTGGGACTAGCGGGATTGGGTTCTTC. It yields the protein CASRTGTSGIGFF.

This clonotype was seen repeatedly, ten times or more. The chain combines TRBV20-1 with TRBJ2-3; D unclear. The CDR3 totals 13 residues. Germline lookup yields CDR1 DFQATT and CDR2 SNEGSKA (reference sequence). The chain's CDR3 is CSAGGVTTDTQYF. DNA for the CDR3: TGCAGCGCTGGTGGGGTCACCACAGATACGCAGTATTTT.

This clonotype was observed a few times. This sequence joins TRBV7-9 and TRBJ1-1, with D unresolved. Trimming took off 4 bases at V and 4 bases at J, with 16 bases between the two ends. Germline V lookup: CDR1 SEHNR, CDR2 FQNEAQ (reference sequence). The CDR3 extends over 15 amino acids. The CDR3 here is CASSSQDTLGTEAFF. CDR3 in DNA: TGTGCCAGCAGCTCTCAAGACACGCTGGGCACTGAAGCTTTCTTT.

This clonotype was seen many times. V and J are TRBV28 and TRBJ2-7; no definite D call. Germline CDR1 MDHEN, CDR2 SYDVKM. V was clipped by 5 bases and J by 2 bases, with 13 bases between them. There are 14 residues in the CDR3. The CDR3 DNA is TGTGCCAGCAGTCTATCGGGTTACACCTACGAGCAGTACTTC. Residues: CASSLSGYTYEQYF.

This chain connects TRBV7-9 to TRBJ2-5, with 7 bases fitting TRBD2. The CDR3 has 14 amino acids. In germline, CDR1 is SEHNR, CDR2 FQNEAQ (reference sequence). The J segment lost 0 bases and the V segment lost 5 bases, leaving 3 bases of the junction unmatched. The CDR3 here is CASSPGTNQETQYF. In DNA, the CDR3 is TGTGCCAGCAGCCCGGGGACTAACCAAGAGACCCAGTACTTC.

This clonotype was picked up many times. The CDR3 bases are TGCAGCGTTGCAGGGGTTCCTGGAAACACCATATATTTT. Encoded protein: CSVAGVPGNTIYF. The V and J genes are TRBV29-1 and TRBJ1-3, with D tentatively TRBD1 (6 bases). Trimming removed 4 bases at V and 2 bases at J, with 9 bases between. Germline V CDR1 and CDR2: SQVTM, ANQGSEA. The CDR3 is made up of 13 amino acids.

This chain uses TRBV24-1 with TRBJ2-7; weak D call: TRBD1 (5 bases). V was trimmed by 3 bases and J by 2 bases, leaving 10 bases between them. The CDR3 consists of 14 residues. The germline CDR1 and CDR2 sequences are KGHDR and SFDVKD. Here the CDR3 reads CATSDADRPYEQYF. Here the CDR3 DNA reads TGTGCCACCAGTGATGCTGACAGACCCTACGAGCAGTACTTC.

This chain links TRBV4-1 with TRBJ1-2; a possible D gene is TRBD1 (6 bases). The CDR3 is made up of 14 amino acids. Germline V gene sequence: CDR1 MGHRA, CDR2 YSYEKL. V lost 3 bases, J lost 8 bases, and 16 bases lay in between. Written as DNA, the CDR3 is TGCGCCAGCAGCCAGATTACAGGGTACACGGGCTACACCTTC. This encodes CASSQITGYTGYTF.

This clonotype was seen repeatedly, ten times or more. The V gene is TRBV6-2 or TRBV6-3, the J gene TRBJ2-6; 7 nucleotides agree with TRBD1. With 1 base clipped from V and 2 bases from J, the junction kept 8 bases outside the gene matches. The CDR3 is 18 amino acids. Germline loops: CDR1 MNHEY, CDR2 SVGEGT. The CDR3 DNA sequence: TGTGCCAGCAGTTACTACGGGACAGCCGGCACTGGGGCCAACGTCCTGACTTTC. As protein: CASSYYGTAGTGANVLTF.

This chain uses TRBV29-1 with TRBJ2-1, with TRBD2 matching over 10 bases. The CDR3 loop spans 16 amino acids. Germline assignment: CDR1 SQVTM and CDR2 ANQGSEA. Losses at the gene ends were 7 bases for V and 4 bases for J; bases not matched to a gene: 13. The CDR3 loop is CSGYSGGRAGYNEQFF. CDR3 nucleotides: TGCAGCGGATATAGCGGGGGGCGGGCTGGTTACAATGAGCAGTTCTTC.

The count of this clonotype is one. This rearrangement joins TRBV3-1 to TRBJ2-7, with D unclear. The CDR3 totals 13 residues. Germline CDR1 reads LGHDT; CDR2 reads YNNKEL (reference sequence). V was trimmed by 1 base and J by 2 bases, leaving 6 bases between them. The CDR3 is CASSQGNPYEQYF. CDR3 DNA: TGTGCCAGCAGCCAAGGCAACCCCTACGAGCAGTACTTC.

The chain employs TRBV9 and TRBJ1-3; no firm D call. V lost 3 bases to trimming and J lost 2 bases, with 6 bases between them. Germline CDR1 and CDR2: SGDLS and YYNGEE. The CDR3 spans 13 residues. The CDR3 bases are TGTGCCAGCAGCGGACGGCCTGGAAACACCATATATTTT. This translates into CASSGRPGNTIYF.

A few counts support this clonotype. The CDR3 sequence: CASSPQRRETQYF. The DNA for the CDR3 is TGTGCCAGCTCACCCCAGAGGCGTGAGACCCAGTACTTC. This sequence joins TRBV18 and TRBJ2-5; D is uncertain. This CDR3 region has 13 residues. The V gene's germline CDR1 is KGHSH and CDR2 LQKENI. Trimming shortened V by 3 bases and J by 5 bases, and 10 bases separated the two germline ends. Looking up the rest from reference TRBV18 and TRBJ2-5 gives the full variable domain: NAGVMQNPRHLVRRRGQEARLRCSPMKGHSHVYWYRQLPEEGLKFMVYLQKENIIDESGMPKERFSAEFPKEGPSILRIQQVVRGDSAAYFCASSPQRRETQYFGPGTRLLVL.